This record covers a single TCR beta chain. The antigen is undetermined. PCR was performed a second time for roughly 7 to 12 cycles using a sample-barcoded 5' primer and a J-beta primer mix. TCRdb reanalysed the 5' RACE reads using MiXCR and keeps one entry per CDR3 protein. The sample lists 850,000 to 1,100,000 distinct CDR3 sequences; more than 30% were seen once. Those donating, healthy Caucasian individuals from Russia, were aged about 6 to 100. Each sample provided at least 5.5 micrograms of extracted total RNA. This entry is derived from a study of blood T cells in healthy people across ages. Whole-study results and caveats: Bulk PBMC profiling left naive and antigen-experienced comparisons inconclusive. Long-lived and aged donors differed, with more naive CD4+ cells and higher diversity in the long-lived.

This TCR came from a man between 18 and 35 years old in good health. Sequenced material: blood.

The CDR3 here is CASSVGAANSPLHF. Written as DNA, the CDR3 is TGTGCCAGCAGCGTCGGGGCGGCGAATTCACCCCTCCACTTT. The chain couples TRBV6-6 to TRBJ1-6; D possibly corresponds to TRBD1 (5 bases). Germline CDR1 MNHNY, CDR2 SVGAGI (reference sequence). The CDR3 runs 14 residues. Trimming shortened V by 6 bases and J by 7 bases, and 13 bases separated the two germline ends.